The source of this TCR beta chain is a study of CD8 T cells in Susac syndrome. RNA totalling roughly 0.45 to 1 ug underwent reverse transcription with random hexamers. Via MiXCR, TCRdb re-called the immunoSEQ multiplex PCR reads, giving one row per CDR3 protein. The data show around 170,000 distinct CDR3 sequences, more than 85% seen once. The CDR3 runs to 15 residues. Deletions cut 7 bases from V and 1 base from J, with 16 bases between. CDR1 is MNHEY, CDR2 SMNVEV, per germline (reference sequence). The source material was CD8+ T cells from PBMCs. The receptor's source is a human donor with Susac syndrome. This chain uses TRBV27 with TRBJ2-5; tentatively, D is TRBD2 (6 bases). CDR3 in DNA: TGTGCCAGCATAGAGACTAGGGGCCTCCAAGAGACCCAGTACTTC. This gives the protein CASIETRGLQETQYF.